Sequencing of this T cell receptor beta chain was carried out in a study of T cell responses to AZD1222 COVID-19 vaccine. In the study overall: Second-dose timings of about 4 or about 12 weeks were pooled.

Overall study results and limits: The study identified only a handful of AZD1222 recipients as seropositive at baseline. Donors were mostly white British, more females; clonal diversity possibly underestimated. Repertoire sampling was restricted to post-peak T cell response timepoints.

Sequencing was performed with immunoSEQ multiplex PCR; in TCRdb, only in-frame clones are kept and a portion is missing. The sample shows over 100,000 clones, around 87% of them seen only once. The length of the CDR3 is 14 residues. Germline V CDR1 and CDR2: SGHTA, FQGNSA. V dropped 4 bases and J dropped 0 bases, with 9 bases sitting between them. A remark on this clone: The target antigen is unknown.

This specimen was peripheral blood, taken on day 0 of AZD1222 vaccination. V is TRBV7-2 and J is TRBJ1-1; D unclear. This sequence was found in an adult in good health. The CDR3 DNA sequence: TGTGCCAGCAGCTCCGGAATGGTGAACACTGAAGCTTTCTTT. As protein: CASSSGMVNTEAFF.